The TCR beta chain described here comes from a study of cytomegalovirus exposure and HLA in healthy donors. The wider study: The study placed approximately 78% of its 350 to 450 genotyped donors in the Caucasian-associated ancestry cluster. General study points: TCR beta sequences reportedly predicted most subjects' HLA-A and HLA-B alleles accurately. Roughly even sequencing depth across donors was the assumption behind the presence/absence analyses.

60 Vbeta and 13 Jbeta primers were used in PCR. Profiled with immunoSEQ multiplex PCR; TCRdb holds only in-frame clones, not every one. Altogether some 120,000 clones are present, around 8.5% being singletons, with the ten largest covering approximately 5%. In regard to this clone: Its antigen remains unidentified.

Germline V lookup: CDR1 SGHDN, CDR2 FVKESK. V lost 2 bases to trimming and J lost 7 bases, with 6 bases between them. The CDR3 runs 12 residues. The chain has TRBV14 and TRBJ2-1; no firm D call. Sequenced input: PBMCs. This TCR was sampled from a man aged 40-49 years in good health and CMV-seronegative. CDR3 sequence reads: CASSQTVNEQFF. The CDR3 coding sequence is TGTGCCAGCAGCCAAACGGTGAATGAGCAGTTCTTC.